The rows below give T cell receptor beta chains drawn from one sample of a study of blood T cells in healthy people across ages. In TCRdb, the 5' RACE reads were re-called with MiXCR into one record per CDR3 protein. The sample lists about 1.5 million distinct CDR3 sequences; approximately 43% were seen once. The sequencing input was blood. The receptor source for this set is a young woman in good health. The CDR3 runs from the conserved cysteine through the conserved F or W. A D gene is named only where the DNA matches it firmly. Clone size is shown for a subset of rows, as once, few, many or a class of expanded clone.

clone size	D gene	V gene	J gene	CDR3 protein	CDR3 DNA
NA	NA	TRBV5-1	TRBJ1-2	CASSPTEHNYGHTF	TGCGCCAGCAGCCCCACGGAACATAACTATGGCCACACCTTC
few	NA	TRBV4-2	TRBJ1-5	CASSHPPGDQQGPQHF	TGTGCCAGCAGCCACCCCCCGGGAGACCAGCAAGGGCCCCAGCATTTT
NA	NA	TRBV7-8	TRBJ2-7	CASSFGIDGDYYEQYF	TGTGCCAGCAGCTTCGGAATAGACGGAGACTACTACGAGCAGTACTTC
NA	NA	TRBV12-3/TRBV12-4	TRBJ2-3	CASSPGLLKSTDTQYF	TGTGCCAGCAGCCCTGGACTATTAAAAAGCACAGATACGCAGTATTTT
NA	NA	TRBV29-1	TRBJ1-2	CSVDPGQYEGYTF	TGCAGCGTTGACCCCGGGCAGTACGAAGGCTACACCTTC
NA	TRBD1	TRBV6-4	TRBJ1-2	CASSAGTGVSYGYTF	TGTGCCAGCAGTGCTGGGACAGGGGTATCCTATGGCTACACCTTC
NA	NA	TRBV30	TRBJ1-4	CAWGQLLSEKLFF	TGTGCCTGGGGACAGCTTTTGAGTGAAAAACTGTTTTTT
NA	NA	TRBV6-5	TRBJ2-7	CASSSSTGWSYEQYF	TGTGCCAGCAGTTCCTCGACAGGCTGGTCCTACGAGCAGTACTTC
NA	TRBD2	TRBV12-3/TRBV12-4	TRBJ2-7	CASRLAGVGDEQYF	TGTGCCAGCAGACTAGCGGGAGTTGGGGACGAGCAGTACTTC
once	NA	TRBV7-2	TRBJ1-1	CASSLASNAGFGTEAFF	TGTGCCAGCAGCTTAGCCTCGAATGCCGGATTCGGTACTGAAGCTTTCTTT
NA	TRBD2	TRBV29-1	TRBJ2-5	CSEGLARGETQYF	TGCAGCGAGGGACTAGCGCGGGGAGAGACCCAGTACTTC
once	NA	TRBV4-1	TRBJ2-3	CASSHEVGVRDTQYF	TGCGCCAGCAGCCATGAGGTGGGGGTGAGAGATACGCAGTATTTT
NA	NA	TRBV2	TRBJ2-3	CVSVQGTDTQYF	TGTGTCAGTGTACAGGGCACAGATACGCAGTATTTT
few	NA	TRBV29-1	TRBJ2-7	CSVAGRRYEQYF	TGCAGCGTAGCCGGCCGGCGCTACGAGCAGTACTTC
NA	TRBD1	TRBV20-1	TRBJ2-1	CSAPDRGNEQFF	TGCAGTGCGCCTGACAGGGGCAATGAGCAGTTCTTC
NA	NA	TRBV12-3/TRBV12-4	TRBJ1-3	CASSLWGGADGNTIYF	TGTGCCAGCAGTTTATGGGGCGGGGCGGATGGAAACACCATATATTTT
NA	TRBD1	TRBV6-6	TRBJ1-2	CASRTDRALSGYTF	TGTGCCAGCAGGACTGACAGGGCGTTATCGGGCTACACCTTC
NA	NA	TRBV12-3/TRBV12-4	TRBJ1-6	CASSLIGPFDSPLHF	TGTGCCAGCAGTTTAATCGGGCCATTTGATTCACCCCTCCACTTT
few	TRBD1	TRBV27	TRBJ1-5	CASSPRGREQPQHF	TGTGCCAGCAGTCCCAGGGGGCGCGAACAGCCCCAGCATTTT
few	TRBD2	TRBV7-9	TRBJ2-1	CASSLIGLAATYNEQFF	TGTGCCAGCAGCTTGATTGGACTAGCGGCTACTTACAATGAGCAGTTCTTC
NA	TRBD2	TRBV7-3	TRBJ2-1	CASSYGLAGRVEQFF	TGTGCCAGCAGCTACGGACTAGCGGGGAGGGTTGAGCAGTTCTTC
NA	TRBD1	TRBV9	TRBJ1-5	CASSGGTGPNQPQHF	TGTGCCAGCAGCGGCGGGACAGGGCCAAATCAGCCCCAGCATTTT
few	NA	TRBV7-2	TRBJ1-2	CASSPRTVLYGYTF	TGTGCCAGCAGCCCACGGACGGTCCTGTATGGCTACACCTTC